This T cell receptor beta chain derives from a study of identical twins. Trimming stripped 1 base from V and 4 bases from J, with 16 bases between. The CDR3 is made up of 16 amino acids. Germline values: CDR1 MDHEN, CDR2 SYDVKM. TCRdb itself ran the 5' RACE reads through MiXCR, one entry per CDR3 protein. The sample has roughly 260,000 distinct CDR3 sequences, 6% to 8.5% seen once; the top ten hold about 5.8%. Study-wide points: In drawing conclusions, the study used cross-sectional statistical analysis and did not follow the same donors. Excess sharing by twins proved weaker in beta out-of-frame sequences.

Details on this clonotype: Its specificity is not known.

The data also belong to a second study, concerning yellow fever vaccine responses in identical twins.

The specimen was CD8+ T cells sorted from blood. The rearrangement uses TRBV28 and TRBJ1-1, with D possibly being TRBD1 (5 bases). The source is a woman aged 18-30 years in good health. This chain's CDR3 is CASSLLSGRSSTEAFF. The CDR3 coding sequence is TGTGCCAGCAGTTTATTGTCAGGGAGGAGTAGCACTGAAGCTTTCTTT.